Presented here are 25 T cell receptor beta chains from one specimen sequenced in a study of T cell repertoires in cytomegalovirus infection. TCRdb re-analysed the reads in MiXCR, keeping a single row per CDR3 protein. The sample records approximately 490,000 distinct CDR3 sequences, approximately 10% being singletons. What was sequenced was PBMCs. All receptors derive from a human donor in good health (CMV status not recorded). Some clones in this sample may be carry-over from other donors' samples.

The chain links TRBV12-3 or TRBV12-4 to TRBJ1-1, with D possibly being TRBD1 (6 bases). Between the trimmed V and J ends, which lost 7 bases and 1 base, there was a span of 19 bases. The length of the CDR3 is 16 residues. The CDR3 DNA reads TGTGCCAGCATTACTACGCTAGGGGGGGGGAACACTGAAGCTTTCTTT. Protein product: CASITTLGGGNTEAFF.

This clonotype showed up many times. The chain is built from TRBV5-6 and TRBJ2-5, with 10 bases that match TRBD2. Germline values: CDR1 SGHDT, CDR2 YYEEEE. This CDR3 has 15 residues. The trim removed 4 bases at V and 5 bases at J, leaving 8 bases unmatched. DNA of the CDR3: TGTGCCAGCAGCCCCAGGGGGACTAGCGCGGAGACCCAGTACTTC. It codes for CASSPRGTSAETQYF.

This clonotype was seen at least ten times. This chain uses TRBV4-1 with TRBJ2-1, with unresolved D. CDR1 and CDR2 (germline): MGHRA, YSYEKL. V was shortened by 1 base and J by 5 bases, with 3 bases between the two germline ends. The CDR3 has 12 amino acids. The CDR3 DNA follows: TGCGCCAGCAGCCAAGTAAACAATGAGCAGTTCTTC. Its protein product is CASSQVNNEQFF.

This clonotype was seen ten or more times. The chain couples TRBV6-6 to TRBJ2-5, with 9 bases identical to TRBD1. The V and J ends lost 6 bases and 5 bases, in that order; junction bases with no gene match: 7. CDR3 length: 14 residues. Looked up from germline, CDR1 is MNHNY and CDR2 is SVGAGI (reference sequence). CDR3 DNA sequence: TGTGCCAGCAGGCACACAGGGGGCAGGGAGACCCAGTACTTC. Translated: CASRHTGGRETQYF.

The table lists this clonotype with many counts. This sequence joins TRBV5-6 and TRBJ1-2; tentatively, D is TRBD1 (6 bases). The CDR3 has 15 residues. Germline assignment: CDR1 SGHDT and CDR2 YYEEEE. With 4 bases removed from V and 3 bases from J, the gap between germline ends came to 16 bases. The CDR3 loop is CASSGGSGNYYGYTF. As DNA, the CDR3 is TGTGCCAGCAGCGGGGGCTCCGGGAACTACTATGGCTACACCTTC.

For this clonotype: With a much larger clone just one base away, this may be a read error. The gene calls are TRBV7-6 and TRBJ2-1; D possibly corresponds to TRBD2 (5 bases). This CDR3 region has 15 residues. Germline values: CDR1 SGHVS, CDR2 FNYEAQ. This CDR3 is CASSCLDSLGNEQFF. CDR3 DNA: TGTGCTAGCAGCTGCCTGGACTCCCTGGGCAATGAGCAGTTCTTC.

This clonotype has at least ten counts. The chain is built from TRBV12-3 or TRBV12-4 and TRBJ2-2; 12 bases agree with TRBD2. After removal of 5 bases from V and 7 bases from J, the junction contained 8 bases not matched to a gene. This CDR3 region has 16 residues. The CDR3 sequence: CASSRTSGAPGGELFF. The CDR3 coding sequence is TGTGCCAGCAGTCGGACTAGCGGGGCCCCGGGCGGGGAGCTGTTTTTT.

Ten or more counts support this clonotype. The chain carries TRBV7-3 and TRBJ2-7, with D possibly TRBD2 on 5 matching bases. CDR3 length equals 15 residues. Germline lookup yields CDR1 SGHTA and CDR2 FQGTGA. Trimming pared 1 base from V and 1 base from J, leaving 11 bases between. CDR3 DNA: TGTGCCAGCAGCTTAATTCCTAGCTTTTCCTACGAGCAGTACTTC. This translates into CASSLIPSFSYEQYF.

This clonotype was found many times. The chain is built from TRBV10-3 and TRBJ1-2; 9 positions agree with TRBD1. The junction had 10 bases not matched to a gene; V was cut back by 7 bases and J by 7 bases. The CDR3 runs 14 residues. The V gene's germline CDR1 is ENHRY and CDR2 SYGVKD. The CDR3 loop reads CAITSPGQGGGYTF. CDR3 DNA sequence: TGTGCCATCACCTCCCCGGGACAGGGCGGTGGCTACACCTTC.

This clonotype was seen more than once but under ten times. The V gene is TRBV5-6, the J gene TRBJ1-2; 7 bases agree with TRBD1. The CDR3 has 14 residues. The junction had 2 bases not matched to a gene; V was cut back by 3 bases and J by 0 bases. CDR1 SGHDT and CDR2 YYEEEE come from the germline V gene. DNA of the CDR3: TGTGCCAGCAGCTACACAGGGGCTAACTATGGCTACACCTTC. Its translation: CASSYTGANYGYTF.

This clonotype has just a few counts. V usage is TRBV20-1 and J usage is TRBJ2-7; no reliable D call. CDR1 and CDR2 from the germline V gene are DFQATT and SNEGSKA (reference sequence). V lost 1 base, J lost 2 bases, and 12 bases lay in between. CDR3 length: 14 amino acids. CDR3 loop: CSARVGEGPYEQYF. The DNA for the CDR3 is TGCAGTGCTAGAGTTGGAGAAGGACCCTACGAGCAGTACTTC.

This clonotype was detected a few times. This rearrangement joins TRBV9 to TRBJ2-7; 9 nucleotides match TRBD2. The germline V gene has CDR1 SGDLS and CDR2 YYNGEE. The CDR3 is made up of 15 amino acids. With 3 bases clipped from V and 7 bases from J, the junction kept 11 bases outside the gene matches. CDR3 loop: CASSGGTSTVGEQYF. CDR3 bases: TGTGCCAGCAGCGGGGGGACTAGCACGGTGGGAGAGCAGTACTTC.

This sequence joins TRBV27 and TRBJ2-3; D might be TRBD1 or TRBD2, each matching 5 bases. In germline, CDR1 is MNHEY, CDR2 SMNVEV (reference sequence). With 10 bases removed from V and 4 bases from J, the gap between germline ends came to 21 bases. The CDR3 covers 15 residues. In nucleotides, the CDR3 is TGTGCCACCTCACTAGGGGCCAGGGTCGCAGATACGCAGTATTTT. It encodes CATSLGARVADTQYF.

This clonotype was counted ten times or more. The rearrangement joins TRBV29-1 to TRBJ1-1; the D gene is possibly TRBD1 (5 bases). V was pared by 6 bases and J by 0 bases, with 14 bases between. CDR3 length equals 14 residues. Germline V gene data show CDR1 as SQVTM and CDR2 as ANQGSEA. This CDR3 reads CSVVRAGLNTEAFF. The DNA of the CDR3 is TGCAGCGTGGTTAGAGCGGGGCTGAACACTGAAGCTTTCTTT. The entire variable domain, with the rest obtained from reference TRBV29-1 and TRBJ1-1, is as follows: SAVISQKPSRDICQRGTSLTIQCQVDSQVTMMFWYRQQPGQSLTLIATANQGSEATYESGFVIDKFPISRPNLTFSTLTVSNMSPEDSSIYLCSVVRAGLNTEAFFGQGTRLTVV.

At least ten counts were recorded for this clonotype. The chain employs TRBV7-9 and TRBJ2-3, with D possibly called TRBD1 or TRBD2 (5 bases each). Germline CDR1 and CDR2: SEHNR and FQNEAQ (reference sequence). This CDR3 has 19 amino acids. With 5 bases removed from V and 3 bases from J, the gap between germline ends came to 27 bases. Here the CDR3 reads CASSPAVGAGSQFTDTQYF. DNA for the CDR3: TGTGCCAGCAGCCCAGCGGTTGGCGCAGGGAGTCAGTTTACAGATACGCAGTATTTT.

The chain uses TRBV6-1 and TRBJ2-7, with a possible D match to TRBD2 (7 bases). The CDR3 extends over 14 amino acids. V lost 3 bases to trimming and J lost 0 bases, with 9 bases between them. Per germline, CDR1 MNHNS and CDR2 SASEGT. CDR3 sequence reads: CASSEGGPSYEQYF. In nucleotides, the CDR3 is TGTGCCAGCAGTGAGGGGGGGCCCTCCTACGAGCAGTACTTC.

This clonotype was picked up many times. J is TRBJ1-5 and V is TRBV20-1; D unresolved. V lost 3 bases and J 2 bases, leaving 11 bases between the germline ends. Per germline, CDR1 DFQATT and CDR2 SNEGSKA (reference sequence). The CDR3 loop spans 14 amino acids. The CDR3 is CSASEVGGNQPQHF. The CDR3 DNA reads TGCAGTGCTAGTGAAGTAGGCGGCAATCAGCCCCAGCATTTT.

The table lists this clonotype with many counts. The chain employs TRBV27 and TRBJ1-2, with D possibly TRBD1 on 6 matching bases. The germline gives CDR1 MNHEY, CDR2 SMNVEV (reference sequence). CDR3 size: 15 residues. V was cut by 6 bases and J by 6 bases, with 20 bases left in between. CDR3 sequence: CASSISDRPGDGYTF. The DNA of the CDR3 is TGTGCCAGCAGCATTTCTGACAGGCCAGGGGATGGCTACACCTTC.

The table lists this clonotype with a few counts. CDR3 sequence: CSVGDGYEQYF. The CDR3 nucleotides read TGCAGCGTTGGGGACGGTTACGAGCAGTACTTC. This rearrangement joins TRBV29-1 to TRBJ2-7; the D gene could be TRBD1 or TRBD2 (5 bases each). Germline values: CDR1 SQVTM, CDR2 ANQGSEA. V was pared by 4 bases and J by 4 bases, with 8 bases between. The CDR3 covers 11 residues.

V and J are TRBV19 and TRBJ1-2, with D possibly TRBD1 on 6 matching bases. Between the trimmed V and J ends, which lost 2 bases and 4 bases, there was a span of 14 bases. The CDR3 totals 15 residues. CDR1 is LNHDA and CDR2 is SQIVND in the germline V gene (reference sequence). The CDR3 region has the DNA TGTGCCAGTAGTATACGGGGGCAGACTCTCTATGGCTACACCTTC. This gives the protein CASSIRGQTLYGYTF.

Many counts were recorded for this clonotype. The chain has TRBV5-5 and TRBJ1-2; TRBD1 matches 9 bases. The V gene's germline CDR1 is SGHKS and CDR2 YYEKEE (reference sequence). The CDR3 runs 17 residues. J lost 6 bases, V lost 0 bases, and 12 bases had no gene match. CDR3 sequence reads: CASSLGITGGANDGYTF. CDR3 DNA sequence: TGTGCCAGCAGCTTGGGTATCACAGGGGGCGCGAACGATGGCTACACCTTC.

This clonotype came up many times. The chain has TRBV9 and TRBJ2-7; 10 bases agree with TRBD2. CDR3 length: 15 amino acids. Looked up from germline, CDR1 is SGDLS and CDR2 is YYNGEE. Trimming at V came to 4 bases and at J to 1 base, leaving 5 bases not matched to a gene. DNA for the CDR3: TGTGCCAGCAGCCCCGGACTAGCGGATTCCTACGAGCAGTACTTC. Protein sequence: CASSPGLADSYEQYF. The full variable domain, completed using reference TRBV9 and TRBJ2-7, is DSGVTQTPKHLITATGQRVTLRCSPRSGDLSVYWYQQSLDQGLQFLIQYYNGEERAKGNILERFSAQQFPDLHSELNLSSLELGDSALYFCASSPGLADSYEQYFGPGTRLTVT.

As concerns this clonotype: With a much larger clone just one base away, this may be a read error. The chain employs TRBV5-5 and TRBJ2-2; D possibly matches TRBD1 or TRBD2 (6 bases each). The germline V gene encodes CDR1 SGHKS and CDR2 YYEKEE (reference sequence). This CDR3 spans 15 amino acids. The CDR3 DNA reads TGTGCCAACAGCTTGGTCGGGGGCGAGGTCGGGGAGCTGTTTTTT. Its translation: CANSLVGGEVGELFF. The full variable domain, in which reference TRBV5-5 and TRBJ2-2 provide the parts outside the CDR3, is DAGVTQSPTHLIKTRGQQVTLRCSPISGHKSVSWYQQVLGQGPQFIFQYYEKEERGRGNFPDRFSARQFPNYSSELNVNALLLGDSALYLCANSLVGGEVGELFFGEGSRLTVL.

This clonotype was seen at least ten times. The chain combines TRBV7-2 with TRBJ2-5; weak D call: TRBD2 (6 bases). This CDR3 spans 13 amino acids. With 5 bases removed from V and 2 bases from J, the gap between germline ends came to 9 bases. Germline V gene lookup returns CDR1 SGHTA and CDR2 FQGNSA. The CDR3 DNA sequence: TGTGCCAGCAGCCCTCGGGGGCAAGAGACCCAGTACTTC. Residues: CASSPRGQETQYF.

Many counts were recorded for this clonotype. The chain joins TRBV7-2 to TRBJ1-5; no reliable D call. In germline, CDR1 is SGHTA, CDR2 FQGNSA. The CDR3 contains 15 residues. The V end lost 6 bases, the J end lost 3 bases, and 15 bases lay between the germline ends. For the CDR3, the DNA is TGTGCCAGCAGAAACGCCCCCTCGGACAATCAGCCCCAGCATTTT. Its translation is CASRNAPSDNQPQHF. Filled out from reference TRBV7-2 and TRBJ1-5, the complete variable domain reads GAGVSQSPSNKVTEKGKDVELRCDPISGHTALYWYRQSLGQGLEFLIYFQGNSAPDKSGLPSDRFSAERTGGSVSTLTIQRTQQEDSAVYLCASRNAPSDNQPQHFGDGTRLSIL.